Listed below are T cell receptor beta chains from one sample, sequenced in a study of PD-1 blockade in classical Hodgkin lymphoma. Sequencing used immunoSEQ multiplex PCR; TCRdb keeps in-frame clones, though not all of them. Found here are about 25,000 clones, around 84% of them singletons; the top ten hold 5% to 7.5%. Source: peripheral blood mononuclear cells (PBMCs), taken before the fourth cycle of nivolumab. Receptors originate from a human donor with classical Hodgkin lymphoma. Both conserved end residues are part of each CDR3. The D gene is left open where the match is weak. Expanded clones are given a class, and other clones once, few, many or no size at all.

d_call	clone_size	v_call	j_call	cdr3_aa	cdr3_nt
TRBD1	NA	TRBV11-2	TRBJ1-5	CASSPLPHRGQREPQHF	TGTGCCAGCAGCCCCCTCCCTCACAGGGGTCAAAGGGAGCCCCAGCATTTT
NA	NA	TRBV28	TRBJ2-7	CASRGGRGRYEQYF	TGTGCCAGCCGAGGGGGTCGTGGCCGCTACGAGCAGTACTTC
TRBD2	once	TRBV7-9	TRBJ2-7	CASSFVAGTSYEQYF	TGTGCCAGCAGCTTTGTAGCGGGGACCTCCTACGAGCAGTACTTC
NA	NA	TRBV4-3	TRBJ2-7	CASSQLPGQGTYYEQYF	TGCGCCAGCAGCCAACTCCCGGGGCAGGGGACCTATTACGAGCAGTACTTC
NA	NA	TRBV2	TRBJ1-5	CASSVGYQPQHF	TGTGCCAGCAGTGTCGGGTATCAGCCCCAGCATTTT
NA	NA	TRBV9	TRBJ2-6	CASSPLAYSGANVLTF	TGTGCCAGCAGCCCCCTCGCGTACTCTGGGGCCAACGTCCTGACTTTC
NA	NA	TRBV27	TRBJ2-1	CASTTDGNPNNEQFF	TGTGCCAGCACCACCGACGGAAATCCAAACAATGAGCAGTTCTTC
TRBD1	NA	TRBV5-4	TRBJ2-1	CASRDRVNTYEQFF	TGTGCCAGCAGGGACAGGGTTAATACATATGAGCAGTTCTTC
NA	NA	TRBV6-5	TRBJ2-7	CASSQQGLAYEQYF	TGTGCCAGCAGCCAACAGGGCCTCGCCTACGAGCAGTACTTC
NA	NA	TRBV7-9	TRBJ2-5	CASSPTWGETQYF	TGTGCCAGCAGCCCCACTTGGGGGGAGACCCAGTACTTC
TRBD1	once	TRBV11-2	TRBJ1-3	CASNPGGHGNTIYF	TGTGCCAGCAACCCAGGGGGTCACGGAAACACCATATATTTT
NA	once	TRBV9	TRBJ1-6	CASSPSRQGRENSPLHF	TGTGCCAGCAGCCCCAGCCGGCAGGGGAGGGAAAATTCACCCCTCCACTTT
TRBD2	NA	TRBV5-1	TRBJ2-3	CASSVGLAGEDTQYF	TGCGCCAGCAGCGTGGGACTAGCGGGGGAAGATACGCAGTATTTT
NA	NA	TRBV28	TRBJ2-1	CASLGVADSYNEQFF	TGTGCCAGCCTGGGGGTAGCGGACTCCTACAATGAGCAGTTCTTC
TRBD2	NA	TRBV28	TRBJ2-5	CASRPQEREVVETQYF	TGTGCCAGCAGACCCCAGGAGCGGGAGGTGGTAGAGACCCAGTACTTC
NA	NA	TRBV4-3	TRBJ2-5	CASSQDWNNLQETQYF	TGCGCCAGCAGCCAAGATTGGAACAACCTCCAAGAGACCCAGTACTTC
TRBD2	NA	TRBV19	TRBJ2-3	CASSILAGGEDTQYF	TGTGCCAGTAGTATACTAGCGGGAGGTGAAGATACGCAGTATTTT
NA	NA	TRBV29-1	TRBJ1-1	CSVGPRLNTEAFF	TGCAGCGTCGGGCCCCGACTGAACACTGAAGCTTTCTTT
NA	few	TRBV7-2	TRBJ2-1	CASSLRPGGPLIGNEQFF	TGTGCCAGCAGCCTCCGCCCCGGGGGGCCCCTAATCGGCAATGAGCAGTTCTTC
NA	NA	TRBV5-1	TRBJ1-2	CASSLGSYGYTF	TGCGCCAGCAGCTTGGGAAGCTATGGCTACACCTTC
NA	NA	TRBV12-5	TRBJ2-3	CASGLKLSTDTQYF	TGTGCTAGTGGCCTGAAGCTTAGCACAGATACGCAGTATTTT
TRBD2	few	TRBV4-2	TRBJ2-1	CASSQSRWAGTSGIRYNEQFF	TGTGCCAGCAGCCAAAGTCGATGGGCCGGGACTAGCGGAATCCGCTACAATGAGCAGTTCTTC
NA	NA	TRBV30	TRBJ2-2	CAWSHTGRGELFF	TGTGCCTGGAGTCATACAGGGAGGGGGGAGCTGTTTTTT
NA	NA	TRBV12-5	TRBJ2-2	CASGFGTRESGELFF	TGTGCTAGTGGTTTTGGGACCCGGGAGTCCGGGGAGCTGTTTTTT
NA	NA	TRBV4-1	TRBJ2-7	CASRQRRDGPYEQYF	TGCGCCAGCAGACAGAGAAGGGACGGCCCCTACGAGCAGTACTTC
NA	NA	TRBV5-1	TRBJ1-1	CASSYALLRPNTEAFF	TGCGCCAGCAGTTACGCTCTTCTTAGACCCAACACTGAAGCTTTCTTT
NA	few	TRBV14	TRBJ2-1	CASSQAGTKQFF	TGTGCCAGCAGCCAAGCCGGGACAAAGCAGTTCTTC
NA	NA	TRBV7-9	TRBJ1-4	CASSLSGATNEKLFF	TGTGCCAGCAGCTTAAGCGGCGCAACTAATGAAAAACTGTTTTTT
NA	few	TRBV27	TRBJ2-7	CASSWGASEQYF	TGTGCCAGCAGTTGGGGCGCGTCCGAGCAGTACTTC
NA	NA	TRBV2	TRBJ1-2	CASSETQRGYTF	TGTGCCAGCAGTGAGACCCAGAGAGGCTACACCTTC
TRBD1	NA	TRBV5-1	TRBJ1-1	CASSLTGVNTEAFF	TGCGCCAGCAGCTTGACAGGGGTGAACACTGAAGCTTTCTTT
NA	NA	TRBV11-2	TRBJ2-7	CASSLEPGREQYF	TGTGCCAGCAGCTTAGAGCCAGGGCGGGAGCAGTACTTC
TRBD2	NA	TRBV7-6	TRBJ2-1	CASTTSAYNEQFF	TGTGCTTCCACGACTAGCGCCTACAATGAGCAGTTCTTC
TRBD1	NA	TRBV7-9	TRBJ2-7	CASSSGGQGLAEQYF	TGTGCCAGCAGCTCCGGGGGACAGGGGCTAGCCGAGCAGTACTTC
NA	NA	TRBV4-1	TRBJ2-7	CASSPSGKEGIYEQYF	TGCGCCAGCAGCCCATCTGGGAAGGAGGGAATCTACGAGCAGTACTTC
TRBD2	NA	TRBV11-2	TRBJ2-2	CASSLLYSGSVAGELFF	TGTGCCAGCAGCTTACTATATAGCGGGAGCGTCGCCGGGGAGCTGTTTTTT
TRBD1	few	TRBV27	TRBJ2-7	CASSFSGQFYEQYF	TGTGCCAGCAGTTTCTCGGGACAGTTTTACGAGCAGTACTTC
NA	once	TRBV4-3	TRBJ1-2	CASSQDEGNGYTF	TGCGCCAGCAGCCAAGACGAGGGGAACGGCTACACCTTC
NA	once	TRBV4-3	TRBJ1-6	CASSQETLGSPLHF	TGCGCCAGCAGCCAAGAAACATTGGGTTCACCCCTCCACTTT
TRBD2	NA	TRBV12-5	TRBJ2-7	CASGQPGTSGTYEQYF	TGTGCTAGTGGGCAACCCGGGACTAGCGGCACCTACGAGCAGTACTTC
NA	NA	TRBV30	TRBJ1-6	CAWTVGGTNSPLHF	TGTGCCTGGACCGTGGGGGGGACCAATTCACCCCTCCACTTT
NA	few	TRBV30	TRBJ2-3	CAWSPGDTQYF	TGTGCCTGGAGTCCCGGCGATACGCAGTATTTT
NA	NA	TRBV6-6	TRBJ2-3	CASGPGTQYF	TGTGCCAGCGGGCCCGGTACGCAGTATTTT
NA	NA	TRBV25-1	TRBJ1-6	CASSEWSASPLHF	TGTGCCAGCAGTGAATGGAGCGCCTCACCCCTCCACTTT
NA	medium-sized	TRBV28	TRBJ1-1	CASRPGEGTEAFF	TGTGCCAGCCGACCTGGGGAGGGGACTGAAGCTTTCTTT
NA	NA	TRBV15	TRBJ1-1	CATSSEGLNTEAFF	TGTGCCACCAGCTCCGAAGGGCTGAACACTGAAGCTTTCTTT
NA	NA	TRBV2	TRBJ1-3	CASRFDRPGNTIYF	TGTGCCAGCAGATTCGACAGGCCGGGGAACACCATATATTTT
NA	NA	TRBV19	TRBJ1-2	CASSSGTTRTRGYTF	TGTGCCAGTAGTTCCGGAACAACAAGGACTCGTGGCTACACCTTC
TRBD1	NA	TRBV7-9	TRBJ2-1	CASSRDRGRDEQFF	TGTGCCAGCAGCCGGGACAGGGGGCGCGATGAGCAGTTCTTC
NA	NA	TRBV4-1	TRBJ2-7	CASSQGEGSYEQYF	TGCGCCAGCAGCCAAGGCGAAGGTTCCTACGAGCAGTACTTC
TRBD1	medium-sized	TRBV27	TRBJ1-1	CASSPTGGMNTEAFF	TGTGCCAGCAGTCCAACAGGGGGCATGAACACTGAAGCTTTCTTT
TRBD1	NA	TRBV5-6	TRBJ1-1	CASSLVQGEAFF	TGTGCCAGCAGCTTGGTACAGGGGGAAGCTTTCTTT
TRBD2	once	TRBV4-3	TRBJ2-1	CASSPRLAGGIYNEQFF	TGCGCCAGCAGCCCACGACTAGCGGGGGGAATCTACAATGAGCAGTTCTTC